Presented here are 7 T cell receptor beta chains from one specimen sequenced in a study of regulatory T cells in long-lasting Graves disease. Libraries of TCR beta came from iRepertoire HTBI primers plus Arm-PCR of CDR3 regions. TCRdb independently ran MiXCR on the multiplex PCR reads; one entry per CDR3 protein. The table has about 660,000 distinct CDR3 sequences, around 30% seen once. Documented time point: persistent/refractory GD, antithyroid drugs over 5 years with positive TRAb. RNA extracted from PBMCs served as the sequencing template. The sample was peripheral blood mononuclear cells (PBMCs), taken when the disease was refractory, from a patient treated with antithyroid drugs. These receptors were obtained from a female donor with Graves disease.

This chain links TRBV6-9 with TRBJ1-3, with D possibly matching TRBD1 (5 bases). V gave up 3 bases and J gave up 2 bases, with 8 bases separating them. From germline, CDR1 is MNHGY and CDR2 SVAAGI. This CDR3 is 14 amino acids long. The CDR3 sequence is CASSYRGTGNTIYF. Written as DNA, the CDR3 is TGTGCCAGCAGTTACCGGGGGACTGGAAACACCATATATTTT.

The chain is built from TRBV7-9 and TRBJ1-2, with D tentatively TRBD1 (6 bases). The CDR3 spans 14 residues. Germline V lookup: CDR1 SEHNR, CDR2 FQNEAQ (reference sequence). V lost 5 bases and J lost 7, with 17 bases in between. The CDR3 loop is CASSRGGSASGYTF. The DNA for the CDR3 is TGTGCCAGCAGCCGAGGGGGATCGGCCTCTGGCTACACCTTC. The whole variable domain, remainder taken from reference TRBV7-9 and TRBJ1-2, is DTGVSQNPRHKITKRGQNVTFRCDPISEHNRLYWYRQTLGQGPEFLTYFQNEAQLEKSRLLSDRFSAERPKGSFSTLEIQRTEQGDSAMYLCASSRGGSASGYTFGSGTRLTVV.

There are many counts of this clonotype. The chain links TRBV28 to TRBJ2-7; 10 bases fit TRBD2. Unmatched junction bases numbered 11, after V lost 6 bases and J lost 6 bases. Germline CDR1 is MDHEN and CDR2 is SYDVKM. The CDR3 is made up of 15 amino acids. DNA of the CDR3: TGTGCCAGCAGACCTTCCGGGACTAGCGTCAGCGAGCAGTACTTC. It encodes CASRPSGTSVSEQYF.

This chain joins TRBV6-1 and TRBJ1-6; D gene unclear. Looked up from germline, CDR1 is MNHNS and CDR2 is SASEGT. The CDR3 runs to 12 residues. Trimming took off 8 bases at V and 5 bases at J, with 7 bases between the two ends. The chain's CDR3 is CASGRNNSPLHF. For the CDR3, the DNA is TGTGCCAGCGGGAGGAATAATTCACCCCTCCACTTT.

The sample holds a few counts of this clonotype. The rearrangement uses TRBV7-2 and TRBJ1-4, with a weak D call TRBD1 (6 bases). This CDR3 region has 18 residues. In germline, CDR1 is SGHTA, CDR2 FQGNSA. The ends were cut back, 5 bases at V and 8 bases at J, with 27 bases in the middle. The CDR3 spells CASSRPGDYRDEREKLFF. The CDR3 DNA follows: TGTGCCAGCAGCCGACCCGGAGATTACAGGGACGAAAGGGAAAAACTGTTTTTT.

V is TRBV4-1 and J is TRBJ1-1; D uncertain. The CDR3 runs to 14 residues. Trimming cost V 2 bases and J 0 bases, with 7 bases left between them. Germline assignment: CDR1 MGHRA and CDR2 YSYEKL. CDR3 sequence (DNA): TGCGCCAGCAGCCAATGGAGTCTGAACACTGAAGCTTTCTTT. Its translation: CASSQWSLNTEAFF.

This clonotype occurred many times. The CDR3 nucleotides are TGTGCCAGCAGTGACGTGGGTGGGGACGAGCAGTACTTC. Translation: CASSDVGGDEQYF. The chain combines TRBV2 with TRBJ2-7, with D unresolved. Trimming cost V 3 bases and J 5 bases, with 11 bases left between them. CDR1 and CDR2 from the germline V gene are SNHLY and FYNNEI. CDR3 size: 13 residues.